These 3 T cell receptor beta chains share one sample of origin, sequenced in a study of T cells in Graves' hyperthyroidism and ophthalmopathy. There were TCR beta CDR3 regions amplified from RNA transcripts. A first-round RT-PCR of the TCR CDR3 used the HTBI primer set. TCRdb re-analysed the multiplex PCR reads in MiXCR, keeping a single row per CDR3 protein. The data contain more than 95,000 distinct CDR3 sequences, about 50% of them singletons. The specimen sequenced was blood. The receptors here all came from a man aged 40-50 years with Graves' hyperthyroidism.

The chain is built from TRBV19 and TRBJ2-3, with 12 bases aligning to TRBD2. CDR3 size: 16 residues. V dropped 9 bases and J dropped 5; count of bases not matched to a gene: 12. Germline CDR1 and CDR2: LNHDA and SQIVND (reference sequence). CDR3 in DNA: TGTGCCAGCAGTTTAGGTACTAGCGGGAGGAAAGATACGCAGTATTTT. Protein sequence: CASSLGTSGRKDTQYF.

The rearrangement uses TRBV2 and TRBJ1-2; D is unclear. V gave up 4 bases and J gave up 8 bases, with 8 bases separating them. Germline V gene data show CDR1 as SNHLY and CDR2 as FYNNEI. The CDR3 contains 11 residues. CDR3 nucleotides: TGTGCCAGCAGTGGGGAGCAAGGCTACACCTTC. Residues: CASSGEQGYTF.

This clonotype has ten or more counts. The chain couples TRBV12-3 or TRBV12-4 to TRBJ2-1; 12 positions match TRBD2. The CDR3 sequence is 16 residues long. Trimming took 7 bases from V and 8 from J; bases not matched to a gene: 12. In nucleotides, the CDR3 is TGTGCCAGCACTCTATCGACTAGCGGGAGTTTGCATGAGCAGTTCTTC. Translating gives CASTLSTSGSLHEQFF.